This TCR beta chain was found in a study of blood T cell repertoires in COVID-19. Turning to the study itself: Sites across the United States, Italy and Spain contributed samples from acute and convalescent COVID-19. Sample material is recorded as cDNA or gDNA derived from T cells, B-cell-depleted T cells, or PBMCs.

V lost 5 bases, J lost 3 bases, and 6 bases stayed unmatched. In germline, CDR1 is SGHTA, CDR2 FQGNSA. The CDR3 extends over 15 amino acids. Method: immunoSEQ multiplex PCR; TCRdb's copy keeps in-frame clones and lacks some. The sample records fewer than 200,000 clones, more than 75% being singletons. The genes are TRBV7-2 and TRBJ2-1, with TRBD2 identical over 8 bases. Sequencing was carried out using peripheral blood. This sequence was found in a man aged 45-65 years who had recovered from COVID-19. The CDR3 nucleotides are TGTGCCAGCAGCCCGACCCGGGGGGGCTACAATGAGCAGTTCTTC. Amino acids: CASSPTRGGYNEQFF. The full variable domain, completed using reference TRBV7-2 and TRBJ2-1, is GAGVSQSPSNKVTEKGKDVELRCDPISGHTALYWYRQSLGQGLEFLIYFQGNSAPDKSGLPSDRFSAERTGGSVSTLTIQRTQQEDSAVYLCASSPTRGGYNEQFFGPGTRLTVL.